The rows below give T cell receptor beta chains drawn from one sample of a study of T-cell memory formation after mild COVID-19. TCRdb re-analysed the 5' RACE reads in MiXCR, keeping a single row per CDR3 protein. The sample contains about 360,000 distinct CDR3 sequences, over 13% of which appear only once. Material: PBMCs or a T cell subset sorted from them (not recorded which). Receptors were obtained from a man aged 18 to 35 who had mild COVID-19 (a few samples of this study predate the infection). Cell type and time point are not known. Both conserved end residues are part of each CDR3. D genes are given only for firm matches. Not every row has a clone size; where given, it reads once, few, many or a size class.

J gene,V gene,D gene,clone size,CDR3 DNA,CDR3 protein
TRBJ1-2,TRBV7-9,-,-,TGTGCCAGCGGGGCGGGGCCCGACCACTATGGCTACACCTTC,CASGAGPDHYGYTF
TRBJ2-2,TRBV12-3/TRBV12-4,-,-,TGTGCCAGCATTCAAGGCCGTAGCGGGGAGCTGTTTTTT,CASIQGRSGELFF
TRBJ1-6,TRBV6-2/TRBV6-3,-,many,TGTGCCAGCAGCACCGGGACAAGTTCACCCCTCCACTTT,CASSTGTSSPLHF
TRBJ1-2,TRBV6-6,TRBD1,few,TGTGCCAGCAGTTACTCGAGGGGGGGGACAGAGCTTCCCTATTACTACACCTTC,CASSYSRGGTELPYYYTF
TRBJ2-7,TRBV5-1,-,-,TGCGCCAGCAGCTTGGGGATCGGACGGACCTACGAGCAGTACTTC,CASSLGIGRTYEQYF
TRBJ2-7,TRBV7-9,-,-,TGTGCCAGCAGCTTAGAGGACGTAACCTACGAGCAGTACTTC,CASSLEDVTYEQYF
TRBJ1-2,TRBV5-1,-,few,TGCGCCAGCAGCTCGTCACAGGGAATGGCAAATGGCTACACCTTC,CASSSSQGMANGYTF
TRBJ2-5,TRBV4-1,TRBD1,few,TGCGCCAGCAGCCAAGAGCGACAGGGCTTGGGGGAGACCCAGTACTTC,CASSQERQGLGETQYF
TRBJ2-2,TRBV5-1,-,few,TGCGCCAGCAGCTTGGGCTCGGGCCCCGGGGAGCTGTTTTTT,CASSLGSGPGELFF
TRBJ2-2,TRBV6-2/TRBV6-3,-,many,TGTGCCAGCAAAGGGGGACAAAACACCGGGGAGCTGTTTTTT,CASKGGQNTGELFF
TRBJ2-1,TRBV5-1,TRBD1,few,TGCGCCAGCAGCTTGGAAGGGACAGGGAAGGGGTACAAGTTCTTC,CASSLEGTGKGYKFF
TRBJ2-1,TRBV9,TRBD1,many,TGTGCCAGCACGACAGGGGGGGCTACCAATGAGCAGTTCTTC,CASTTGGATNEQFF
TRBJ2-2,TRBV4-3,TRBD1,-,TGCGCCAGCAGCCCAGCTCGGACAGGGGAAAGTACCGGGGAGCTGTTTTTT,CASSPARTGESTGELFF
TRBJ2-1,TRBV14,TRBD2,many,TGTGCCAGCAGCCTCTTCAGCGGGGGGCATTACAATGAGCAGTTCTTC,CASSLFSGGHYNEQFF
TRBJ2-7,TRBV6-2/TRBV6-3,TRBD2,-,TGTGCCAGCAGTTTCTCCGGGACTACACCTACCTACGAGCAGTACTTC,CASSFSGTTPTYEQYF
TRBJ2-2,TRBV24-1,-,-,TGTGCCACCAGTGATTTTACCGGGGAGCTGTTTTTT,CATSDFTGELFF
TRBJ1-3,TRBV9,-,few,TGTGCCAGCAGCGTAGGCGGGAATATGGACACCATATATTTT,CASSVGGNMDTIYF
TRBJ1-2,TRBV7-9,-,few,TGTGCCAGCAGCCTCATGTACTCAGGGTTGGACTATGGCTACACCTTC,CASSLMYSGLDYGYTF
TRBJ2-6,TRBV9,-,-,TGTGCCAGCAGCGCCTTAGGCGCCGGGGCCAACGTCCTGACTTTC,CASSALGAGANVLTF
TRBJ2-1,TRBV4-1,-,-,TGCGCCAGCAGCCAAGCCATCAGGGTGAGCTCCTACAATGAGCAGTTCTTC,CASSQAIRVSSYNEQFF
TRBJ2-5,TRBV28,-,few,TGTGCCAGCATACAGGGGGAGGGGACCCAGTACTTC,CASIQGEGTQYF
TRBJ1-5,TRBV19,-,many,TGTGCCAGTAGTATCTCCAGGAGGGATCAGCCCCAGCATTTT,CASSISRRDQPQHF
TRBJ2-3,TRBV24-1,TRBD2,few,TGTGCCACCAGTGATTTGAACCGGGGGGCAGATACGCAGTATTTT,CATSDLNRGADTQYF
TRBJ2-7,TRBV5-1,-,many,TGCGCCAGCAGCTTGGCCCGCAGGGGGGTCGACGAGCAGTACTTC,CASSLARRGVDEQYF
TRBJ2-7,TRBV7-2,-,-,TGTGCCAGCAGCATGAGCGGGCCGACGCAGTACTTC,CASSMSGPTQYF
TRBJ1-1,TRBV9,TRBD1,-,TGTGCCAGCAGCCCTATGGACAGGGCGTACACTGAAGCTTTCTTT,CASSPMDRAYTEAFF
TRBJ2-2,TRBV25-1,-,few,TGTGCCAGCAGTGAACGCGGGACAGCCGGCACCGGGGAGCTGTTTTTT,CASSERGTAGTGELFF
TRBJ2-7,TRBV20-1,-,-,TGCAGTGCTAGAGATCCCAGACAATTCTACGAGCAGTACTTC,CSARDPRQFYEQYF
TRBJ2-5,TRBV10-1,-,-,TGCGCCAGCAGTGAACGAGTAGGAGAGACCCAGTACTTC,CASSERVGETQYF
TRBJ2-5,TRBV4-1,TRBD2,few,TGCGCCAGCAGCCAAGATCTCCAAGCGGGGGGGCTAGAGACCCAGTACTTC,CASSQDLQAGGLETQYF
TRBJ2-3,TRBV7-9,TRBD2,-,TGTGCCAGCAGCTTTTACCGAGCGGGGGACCTTACGCAGTATTTT,CASSFYRAGDLTQYF
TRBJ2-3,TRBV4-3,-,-,TGCGCCAGCAGCCAAGGTCGCTCAGATACGCAGTATTTT,CASSQGRSDTQYF